One sample yielded the 31 T cell receptor beta chains listed below, sequenced in a study of identical twins (dated by TCRdb to the mid-2010s). Receptors were amplified or captured by 5' RACE. The instrument given in TCRdb is Illumina HiSeq 2000. TCRdb cleaned the public reads at Q25 with fastp, built clones with MiXCR and kept in-frame beta chains. Entries are consolidated by CDR3 protein sequence, retaining the most common genes and DNA. A total of about 890,000 distinct CDR3 sequences appear in this sample, 9% to 15% of them only once. Roughly 1.5% of the sample lies in the top ten. This same sample was also part of a study on yellow fever vaccine responses in identical twins.

Sequenced sample: PBMCs. These receptors came from a woman between 18 and 29 years old in good health.

This clonotype was observed at least ten times. The genes are TRBV12-3 or TRBV12-4 and TRBJ2-5; tentative D call: TRBD2 (5 bases). V was shortened by 4 bases and J by 5 bases, with 14 bases between the two germline ends. CDR3 length: 14 residues. The CDR3 protein is CASSSPSGQETQYF. Here the CDR3 DNA reads TGTGCCAGCAGTTCACCAAGCGGCCAGGAGACCCAGTACTTC.

The chain employs TRBV19 and TRBJ1-2; a weak D match, TRBD1 (5 bases). This CDR3 spans 13 amino acids. Trimming took off 5 bases at V and 11 bases at J, with 18 bases between the two ends. Germline V gene lookup returns CDR1 LNHDA and CDR2 SQIVND (reference sequence). The CDR3 protein is CASSAARQLGYTF. The CDR3 nucleotides are TGTGCCAGTAGTGCAGCCCGACAGCTAGGTTACACCTTC.

In its sample, this clonotype was seen a few times. The chain employs TRBV20-1 and TRBJ2-1; 9 positions match TRBD2. Germline trimming cut 2 bases from V and 0 bases from J; bases unmatched to any gene: 8. The V gene's germline CDR1 is DFQATT and CDR2 SNEGSKA (reference sequence). The CDR3 runs to 17 residues. The CDR3 sequence is CSARSYTSGRSYNEQFF. The CDR3 coding sequence is TGCAGTGCTAGATCTTACACTAGCGGGCGCTCCTACAATGAGCAGTTCTTC.

In this sample, this clonotype turned up a few times. This chain connects TRBV29-1 to TRBJ2-5, with unresolved D. CDR3 length: 12 residues. Germline V gives CDR1 SQVTM, CDR2 ANQGSEA. The CDR3 is CSFQLGGETQYF. The DNA of the CDR3 is TGCAGTTTCCAGCTCGGCGGAGAGACCCAGTACTTC.

This clonotype was counted ten times or more. The rearrangement links TRBV5-6 to TRBJ2-1; D is tentatively TRBD1 or TRBD2 (5 bases each). The CDR3 loop spans 15 amino acids. Germline V gene data show CDR1 as SGHDT and CDR2 as YYEEEE. Deletions cut 1 base from V and 5 bases from J, with 13 bases between. The CDR3 DNA sequence: TGTGCCAGCAGCTTGTTGGGACCGGGCCACAATGAGCAGTTCTTC. Protein: CASSLLGPGHNEQFF.

This chain links TRBV20-1 with TRBJ2-1; D call uncertain. Germline V gene sequence: CDR1 DFQATT, CDR2 SNEGSKA (reference sequence). Between the trimmed V and J ends, which lost 1 base and 4 bases, there was a span of 14 bases. CDR3 length: 15 residues. This chain's CDR3 is CSARGGQTLYNEQFF. CDR3 bases: TGCAGTGCTAGAGGTGGCCAGACACTTTACAATGAGCAGTTCTTC.

The genes are TRBV3-1 and TRBJ2-1; TRBD1 matches at 8 bases. CDR3 length: 16 residues. Unmatched junction bases numbered 10, after V lost 2 bases and J lost 7 bases. The V gene's germline CDR1 is LGHDT and CDR2 YNNKEL (reference sequence). The CDR3 loop reads CASSQTGTGFVNEQFF. The CDR3 DNA reads as TGTGCCAGCAGCCAAACCGGGACAGGCTTCGTAAATGAGCAGTTCTTC.

The rearrangement uses TRBV3-1 and TRBJ2-5; TRBD2 agrees at 7 bases. From germline, CDR1 is LGHDT and CDR2 YNNKEL (reference sequence). The CDR3 spans 17 residues. V trimming: 4 bases; J trimming: 5 bases; junction bases outside the gene matches: 16. CDR3 in DNA: TGTGCCAGCAGCCCCGGGGAGGGGAGGGCCCGAGGGGAGACCCAGTACTTC. Translating gives CASSPGEGRARGETQYF.

There are a few counts of this clonotype. The V call is TRBV7-9, the J call TRBJ1-4; D is possibly TRBD1 (6 bases). The CDR3 contains 15 residues. The germline V and J ends were trimmed by 3 bases and 4 bases, with 12 bases remaining between them. Germline V gene lookup returns CDR1 SEHNR and CDR2 FQNEAQ (reference sequence). The CDR3 protein is CASSLLDSHNEKLFF. CDR3 in DNA: TGTGCCAGCAGCTTGTTGGACAGCCATAATGAAAAACTGTTTTTT.

This clonotype appeared a few times. The genes are TRBV5-1 and TRBJ2-2; TRBD1 aligns across 8 bases. With V trimmed by 2 bases and J by 4 bases, 4 bases remained unmatched. CDR3 length equals 15 residues. Germline V lookup: CDR1 SGHRS, CDR2 YFSETQ. The CDR3 loop reads CASSFRQGRTGELFF. DNA of the CDR3: TGCGCCAGCAGCTTCCGACAGGGGCGCACCGGGGAGCTGTTTTTT.

Only a few counts were recorded for this clonotype. The chain joins TRBV12-3 or TRBV12-4 to TRBJ2-1; the match to TRBD2 covers 15 bases. Trimming at V came to 6 bases and at J to 11 bases, leaving 17 bases not matched to a gene. The CDR3 runs 18 residues. The CDR3 coding sequence is TGTGCCAGCAGCCGGGACACCTTTCCGGGACTAGCGGGAGGACAGCAGTTCTTC. It is translated as CASSRDTFPGLAGGQQFF.

This clonotype was seen a handful of times. The chain links TRBV20-1 to TRBJ2-5; perhaps TRBD1 as D (6 bases). This CDR3 has 12 amino acids. The germline V gene encodes CDR1 DFQATT and CDR2 SNEGSKA (reference sequence). V was pared by 6 bases and J by 5 bases, with 13 bases between. The CDR3 sequence is CSASDRGETQYF. In nucleotides, the CDR3 is TGCAGTGCCTCGGACAGAGGGGAGACCCAGTACTTC.

This clonotype was observed a few times. The genes are TRBV7-2 and TRBJ1-4; D remains ambiguous. CDR3 length: 16 amino acids. Germline assignment: CDR1 SGHTA and CDR2 FQGNSA. Trimming removed 4 bases from V and 3 bases from J, with 15 bases in between. The CDR3 spells CASSSRAGYANEKLFF. CDR3 DNA sequence: TGTGCCAGCAGCTCCCGCGCTGGTTATGCTAATGAAAAACTGTTTTTT.

This clonotype was counted at least ten times. The V call is TRBV12-3 or TRBV12-4, the J call TRBJ1-2, with a tentative D call TRBD1 (5 bases). Trimming stripped 6 bases from V and 4 bases from J, with 18 bases between. The CDR3 is 15 residues long. The CDR3 spells CASSLGAGLVYGYTF. In nucleotides, the CDR3 is TGTGCCAGCAGCCTTGGGGCGGGACTCGTCTATGGCTACACCTTC.

The chain links TRBV28 to TRBJ2-7, with 8 bases that match TRBD1. CDR3 length: 11 residues. CDR1 is MDHEN and CDR2 is SYDVKM in the germline V gene. J gave up 12 bases and V 6 bases, and 7 bases lay outside the gene matches. CDR3: CASSGQGVWYV. The CDR3 DNA sequence: TGTGCCAGCAGCGGACAGGGCGTCTGGTACGTC.

This clonotype showed up many times. The chain combines TRBV11-1 with TRBJ1-5, with 10 bases aligning to TRBD1. CDR1 and CDR2 (germline): SGHAT, FQDESV (reference sequence). V shed 4 bases, J shed 2 bases, and the junction held 17 bases outside the gene matches. CDR3 length: 20 amino acids. The CDR3 here is CASSSPGDRGKDLGNQPQHF. The CDR3 DNA is TGTGCCAGCAGCTCCCCCGGGGACAGGGGTAAGGATTTGGGCAATCAGCCCCAGCATTTT.

This clonotype was recorded at least ten times. This sequence joins TRBV12-3 or TRBV12-4 and TRBJ2-3; D is unresolved. V shed 3 bases and J shed 0 bases, with 10 bases lying between them. This CDR3 has 15 residues. CDR3 protein: CASSLGSPSTDTQYF. The CDR3 DNA reads TGTGCCAGCAGTTTGGGATCCCCTAGCACAGATACGCAGTATTTT.

This clonotype has a handful of counts. The chain employs TRBV7-9 and TRBJ2-4, with 8 bases aligning to TRBD2. Germline assignment: CDR1 SEHNR and CDR2 FQNEAQ (reference sequence). The CDR3 runs to 15 residues. Trimming removed 3 bases from V and 5 bases from J; junction bases left unmatched: 6. The CDR3 DNA reads TGTGCCAGCAGCTTTGTACCGGGAGGGCAAAACATTCAGTACTTC. Its protein product is CASSFVPGGQNIQYF.

The chain couples TRBV29-1 to TRBJ1-1, with a tentative D call TRBD1 (6 bases). CDR1 and CDR2 (germline): SQVTM, ANQGSEA. This CDR3 contains 13 residues. Deletions cut 6 bases from V and 1 base from J, with 12 bases between. CDR3 DNA: TGCAGCGTAGCACAAGGGGGGAACACTGAAGCTTTCTTT. Translation gives CSVAQGGNTEAFF.

This chain connects TRBV24-1 to TRBJ1-1; 8 bases are shared with TRBD1. The ends lost 3 bases at V and 1 base at J; junction bases unmatched: 9. The length of the CDR3 is 17 residues. Germline CDR1 KGHDR, CDR2 SFDVKD. The CDR3 is CATSDASGTGSNTEAFF. CDR3 nucleotide sequence: TGTGCCACCAGTGATGCTTCCGGGACAGGATCGAACACTGAAGCTTTCTTT.

This clonotype occurred a few times. This chain links TRBV5-1 with TRBJ2-7; D gene unclear. This CDR3 contains 16 residues. V was shortened by 0 bases and J by 0 bases, with 13 bases between the two germline ends. Germline CDR1 reads SGHRS; CDR2 reads YFSETQ. This CDR3 is CASSLAARADSYEQYF. The CDR3 DNA sequence: TGCGCCAGCAGCTTGGCAGCTAGGGCTGACTCCTACGAGCAGTACTTC.

The chain has TRBV10-3 and TRBJ1-6; D may be TRBD1 (6 bases). Trimming cost V 3 bases and J 5 bases, with 8 bases left between them. Germline CDR1 reads ENHRY; CDR2 reads SYGVKD. The CDR3 is 14 amino acids. DNA of the CDR3: TGTGCCATCAGTGACAGGACAGATAATTCACCCCTCCACTTT. Protein sequence: CAISDRTDNSPLHF.

The gene calls are TRBV10-3 and TRBJ2-5, with a tentative D call TRBD1 (5 bases). V was clipped by 4 bases and J by 1 base, with 7 bases between them. CDR3 size: 13 residues. In germline, CDR1 is ENHRY, CDR2 SYGVKD. CDR3 sequence reads: CAISVTGQETQYF. The CDR3 DNA is TGTGCCATCAGTGTAACAGGCCAAGAGACCCAGTACTTC.

The J gene is TRBJ1-4, the V gene TRBV20-1, with D possibly matching TRBD1 (6 bases). Trimming left V 4 bases short and J 4 bases short, with 16 bases between. CDR3 length: 15 amino acids. Germline lookup yields CDR1 DFQATT and CDR2 SNEGSKA (reference sequence). Here the CDR3 DNA reads TGCAGTGCTAATAAATCAGGGGCTATTAATGAAAAACTGTTTTTT. It yields the protein CSANKSGAINEKLFF.

This clonotype was seen ten or more times. V and J are TRBV5-1 and TRBJ2-2, with TRBD1 identical over 7 bases. Germline CDR1 SGHRS, CDR2 YFSETQ. This CDR3 contains 15 residues. V dropped 4 bases and J dropped 2; count of bases not matched to a gene: 5. The CDR3 is CASSGDRANTGELFF. The CDR3, as DNA: TGCGCCAGCAGCGGGGACAGAGCTAACACCGGGGAGCTGTTTTTT.

This clonotype appeared many times. This chain links TRBV7-9 with TRBJ1-1; 9 nucleotides match TRBD1. After removal of 5 bases from V and 8 bases from J, the junction contained 3 bases not matched to a gene. CDR1 is SEHNR, CDR2 FQNEAQ, per germline (reference sequence). CDR3 length: 12 residues. CDR3 DNA sequence: TGTGCCAGCAGCGGGACAGGGACAGAAGCTTTCTTT. This sequence encodes CASSGTGTEAFF.

This clonotype was seen a few times. The chain is built from TRBV6-1 and TRBJ2-7, with D perhaps TRBD1 (5 bases). The V gene's germline CDR1 is MNHNS and CDR2 SASEGT. V was shortened by 5 bases and J by 1 base, with 12 bases between the two germline ends. The CDR3 consists of 14 residues. CDR3 amino acids: CASSIQGNSYEQYF. The CDR3 nucleotides read TGTGCCAGCAGTATCCAGGGCAATTCCTACGAGCAGTACTTC.

This clonotype has a handful of counts. This sequence joins TRBV12-3 or TRBV12-4 and TRBJ2-3, with D perhaps TRBD2 (5 bases). The CDR3 extends over 14 amino acids. V dropped 7 bases and J dropped 0 bases, with 11 bases sitting between them. This chain's CDR3 is CASTMSGSTDTQYF. The CDR3 region has the DNA TGTGCCAGCACCATGAGCGGTAGCACAGATACGCAGTATTTT.

The rearrangement links TRBV6-5 to TRBJ2-2; the match to TRBD2 covers 14 bases. This CDR3 contains 18 residues. V lost 1 base and J lost 5; bases outside the gene matches: 6. Germline CDR1 is MNHEY and CDR2 is SVGAGI. This CDR3 is CASSYFGTSGSRTGELFF. CDR3 nucleotide sequence: TGTGCCAGCAGTTACTTCGGGACTAGCGGGAGTCGGACCGGGGAGCTGTTTTTT.

The J gene is TRBJ1-2, the V gene TRBV28, with D perhaps matching TRBD1 (6 bases). Germline V lookup: CDR1 MDHEN, CDR2 SYDVKM. The CDR3 spans 13 residues. With 5 bases removed from V and 9 bases from J, the gap between germline ends came to 16 bases. The CDR3 region has the DNA TGTGCCAGCAGTCAGACCGGGACAACGAGCTACACCTTC. As protein: CASSQTGTTSYTF.

This clonotype was seen only a few times. This chain connects TRBV20-1 to TRBJ2-5; 12 bases fit TRBD1. Germline V gives CDR1 DFQATT, CDR2 SNEGSKA (reference sequence). This CDR3 has 16 amino acids. The V and J ends lost 0 bases and 5 bases, in that order; junction bases with no gene match: 7. CDR3 residues: CSARDLGQGALETQYF. The CDR3 DNA reads TGCAGTGCTAGAGATTTGGGACAGGGGGCTTTGGAGACCCAGTACTTC.